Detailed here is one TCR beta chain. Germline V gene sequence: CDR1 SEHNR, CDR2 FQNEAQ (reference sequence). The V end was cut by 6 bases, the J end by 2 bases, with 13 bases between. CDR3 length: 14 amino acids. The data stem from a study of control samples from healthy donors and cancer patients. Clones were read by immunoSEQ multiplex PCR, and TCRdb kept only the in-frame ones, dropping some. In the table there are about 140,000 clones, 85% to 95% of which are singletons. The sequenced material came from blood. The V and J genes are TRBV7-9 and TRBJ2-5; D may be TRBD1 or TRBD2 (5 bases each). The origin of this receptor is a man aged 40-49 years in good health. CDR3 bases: TGTGCCAGCAGGTTGGGGACGGCACAAGAGACCCAGTACTTC. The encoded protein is CASRLGTAQETQYF.